This T cell receptor beta chain was profiled in a study of monozygotic twins with cystic fibrosis. Concerning this clone: Its specificity is unknown.

The study's findings and limits: The repertoire was suggested to be naive-dominated, clonality median around 0.01. No link emerged between shared CDR3 counts and age, concordance or severity. Unrelated CF individuals shared fewer identical clonotypes than monozygotic CF twins. Co-twins had the most similar V usage for 13 of 16 pairs, J for 8.

TCRdb's table, derived via immunoSEQ multiplex PCR, lists solely in-frame clones and lacks some. The data contain tens of thousands of clones, around 96% of them singletons. The source of this sequence is a girl aged 2 to 10 with cystic fibrosis. Sequencing was performed on blood.

The CDR3 sequence: CASSPLAGDFNEQFF. For the CDR3, the DNA is TGTGCCAGCAGTCCACTAGCGGGAGATTTCAATGAGCAGTTCTTC. The chain carries TRBV6-5 and TRBJ2-1; 11 nucleotides agree with TRBD2. Germline loops: CDR1 MNHEY, CDR2 SVGAGI. This CDR3 has 15 amino acids. The junction had 6 bases not matched to a gene; V was cut back by 5 bases and J by 6 bases.